The 23 T cell receptor beta chains below were found in one sample sequenced in a study of sequential checkpoint blockade in melanoma. Assay used: immunoSEQ multiplex PCR; TCRdb lists only in-frame clones, some missing. The sample records approximately 7,000 clones, about 28% being singletons. As to treatment: randomized to nivolumab then ipilimumab (arm A) or the reverse (arm B). The sequenced sample was tumor tissue (inferred from file names), obtained from a patient given nivolumab and ipilimumab in sequence. Source of these receptors: a human donor with melanoma.

This clone was observed a few times. This chain links TRBV11-3 with TRBJ2-7; the match to TRBD2 covers 9 bases. The V segment lost 4 bases and the J segment 2 bases; nucleotides outside the gene matches: 3. CDR1 and CDR2 (germline): SGHNT, YENEEA. This CDR3 spans 14 amino acids. The CDR3 protein is CASSSTSGTYEQYF. Written as DNA, the CDR3 is TGTGCCAGCAGCTCGACTAGCGGTACCTACGAGCAGTACTTC.

This clone was seen more than once but under ten times. This chain links TRBV6-8 with TRBJ2-1; 8 nucleotides agree with TRBD2. Trimming cost V 7 bases and J 2 bases; bases outside gene matches: 13. The CDR3 runs 17 residues. The germline V gene encodes CDR1 MNHGY and CDR2 SAAAGT. DNA for the CDR3: TGTGCCAGCATTCCCCATAGCGGGAAGAACACCTACAATGAGCAGTTCTTC. Its translation: CASIPHSGKNTYNEQFF.

This clone appeared a few times. The chain uses TRBV2 and TRBJ2-5; D unclear. Trimming took off 0 bases at V and 9 bases at J, with 8 bases between the two ends. Per the germline V gene, CDR1 is SNHLY and CDR2 is FYNNEI. This CDR3 is built from 12 residues. The CDR3 sequence: CASSEALTPQYF. The CDR3 bases are TGTGCCAGCAGTGAAGCGCTGACTCCCCAGTACTTC.

The CDR3 loop reads CASSPPAHNYEQYF. In nucleotides, the CDR3 is TGTGCCAGCTCACCACCGGCCCACAACTACGAGCAGTACTTC. The chain links TRBV18 to TRBJ2-7; D remains unclear. V was shortened by 0 bases and J by 3 bases, with 9 bases between the two germline ends. Looked up from germline, CDR1 is KGHSH and CDR2 is LQKENI. This CDR3 region has 14 residues.

This chain connects TRBV25-1 to TRBJ2-2, with D perhaps matching TRBD1 (6 bases). The CDR3 covers 14 residues. Germline loops: CDR1 MGHDK, CDR2 SYGVNS. The germline V and J ends were trimmed by 8 bases and 1 base, with 11 bases remaining between them. CDR3 loop: CASGGQLNTGELFF. The CDR3 DNA reads as TGTGCCAGCGGGGGACAACTGAACACCGGGGAGCTGTTTTTT.

This clone was seen a few times. The chain links TRBV11-3 to TRBJ1-1; D gene unclear. V lost 2 bases to trimming and J lost 0 bases, with 10 bases between them. Looked up from germline, CDR1 is SGHNT and CDR2 is YENEEA. The CDR3 is 15 residues long. CDR3 nucleotides: TGTGCCAGCAGCTTACTGTCACCCATGAACACTGAAGCTTTCTTT. It translates to CASSLLSPMNTEAFF.

The sample holds a few counts of this clone. The chain uses TRBV11-3 and TRBJ2-1; perhaps TRBD2 as D (6 bases). The CDR3 totals 14 residues. Germline CDR1 is SGHNT and CDR2 is YENEEA. V was trimmed by 0 bases and J by 8 bases, leaving 11 bases between them. The chain's CDR3 is CASSLEGGSYEQFF. The CDR3 DNA reads TGTGCCAGCAGCTTAGAGGGAGGATCCTATGAGCAGTTCTTC.

Turning to this clone: Additional DNA sequences in this sample encode the identical CDR3. This rearrangement joins TRBV19 to TRBJ1-2; a weak D match, TRBD1 (5 bases). The CDR3 is 12 residues long. V dropped 3 bases and J dropped 8 bases, with 10 bases sitting between them. Germline V gene lookup returns CDR1 LNHDA and CDR2 SQIVND (reference sequence). CDR3 region: CASSIRGGGYTF. DNA of the CDR3: TGTGCCAGTAGTATTAGGGGTGGCGGCTACACCTTC.

There are a few counts of this clone. V is TRBV11-3 and J is TRBJ2-3; D is undetermined. The V end lost 2 bases, the J end lost 4 bases, and 13 bases lay between the germline ends. This CDR3 is built from 15 residues. Looked up from germline, CDR1 is SGHNT and CDR2 is YENEEA. CDR3 sequence: CASSLRVSLSDTQYF. Written as DNA, the CDR3 is TGTGCCAGCAGCTTACGAGTGTCCCTATCAGATACGCAGTATTTT.

The genes are TRBV18 and TRBJ1-2; D perhaps matches TRBD1 (5 bases). V gave up 4 bases and J gave up 6 bases, with 15 bases separating them. CDR3 length: 14 residues. The germline V gene has CDR1 KGHSH and CDR2 LQKENI. The CDR3 coding sequence is TGTGCCAGCTCACGTGTAACGGGGGATGATGGCTACACCTTC. Translated, it gives CASSRVTGDDGYTF.

The chain combines TRBV11-3 with TRBJ2-6; D ambiguous. Trimming shortened V by 0 bases and J by 0 bases, and 18 bases separated the two germline ends. Germline V lookup: CDR1 SGHNT, CDR2 YENEEA. The CDR3 extends over 20 amino acids. CDR3 DNA: TGTGCCAGCAGCTTAGATAGTGTTTGGTCAGTTCACTCTGGGGCCAACGTCCTGACTTTC. Translation: CASSLDSVWSVHSGANVLTF.

The V call is TRBV7-6, the J call TRBJ1-4; weak D call: TRBD1 (5 bases). Germline V lookup: CDR1 SGHVS, CDR2 FNYEAQ. The ends were cut back, 4 bases at V and 8 bases at J, with 17 bases in the middle. This CDR3 is 15 amino acids long. The CDR3 sequence is CASSYRPGVGEKLFF. DNA of the CDR3: TGTGCCAGCAGCTACCGGCCGGGGGTGGGGGAAAAACTGTTTTTT. Drawing the rest from reference TRBV7-6 and TRBJ1-4, the complete variable domain is GAGVSQSPRYKVTKRGQDVALRCDPISGHVSLYWYRQALGQGPEFLTYFNYEAQQDKSGLPNDRFSAERPEGSISTLTIQRTEQRDSAMYRCASSYRPGVGEKLFFGSGTQLSVL.

This rearrangement joins TRBV19 to TRBJ1-2; no definite D call. The CDR3 loop spans 11 amino acids. Trimming removed 6 bases from V and 5 bases from J, with 7 bases in between. Germline loops: CDR1 LNHDA, CDR2 SQIVND (reference sequence). CDR3 region: CASRDRYGYTF. The DNA of the CDR3 is TGTGCCAGTAGGGACCGTTATGGCTACACCTTC.

This clone was detected a few times. The chain couples TRBV9 to TRBJ2-5, with 8 positions matching TRBD2. J lost 7 bases, V lost 4 bases, and 3 bases had no gene match. The CDR3 extends over 12 amino acids. Germline CDR1 SGDLS, CDR2 YYNGEE. Here the CDR3 DNA reads TGTGCCAGCAGCCCTCGGGGGGGGACCCAGTACTTC. This sequence encodes CASSPRGGTQYF. The full variable domain, its missing parts supplied by reference TRBV9 and TRBJ2-5, is DSGVTQTPKHLITATGQRVTLRCSPRSGDLSVYWYQQSLDQGLQFLIQYYNGEERAKGNILERFSAQQFPDLHSELNLSSLELGDSALYFCASSPRGGTQYFGPGTRLLVL.

This clone has only a few counts. In DNA form, the CDR3 reads TGTGCCAGTAGTCAACCCGGGACTAGCGGGAGAGGGGACACCGGGGAGCTGTTTTTT. As protein: CASSQPGTSGRGDTGELFF. The rearrangement links TRBV19 to TRBJ2-2, with TRBD2 matching 14 bases. The CDR3 runs 19 residues. CDR1 is LNHDA and CDR2 is SQIVND in the germline V gene (reference sequence). J gave up 3 bases and V 5 bases, and 11 bases lay outside the gene matches.

This clone ranks as medium-sized. The chain links TRBV5-1 to TRBJ2-3, with unresolved D. CDR1 is SGHRS and CDR2 is YFSETQ in the germline V gene. This CDR3 spans 15 amino acids. The germline V and J ends were trimmed by 4 bases and 0 bases, with 12 bases remaining between them. CDR3 sequence: CASSPHFSSTDTQYF. The CDR3 coding sequence is TGCGCCAGCAGCCCCCACTTCTCTAGCACAGATACGCAGTATTTT.

This clone was seen ten or more times. This chain links TRBV11-3 with TRBJ2-5; D ambiguous. CDR1 is SGHNT and CDR2 is YENEEA in the germline V gene. Trimming cost V 5 bases and J 5 bases, with 18 bases left between them. This CDR3 comprises 15 residues. The CDR3 loop is CASSPLLRSGETQYF. As DNA, the CDR3 is TGTGCCAGCAGCCCCCTATTGAGATCTGGGGAGACCCAGTACTTC. The complete variable domain, with remaining parts taken from reference TRBV11-3 and TRBJ2-5, reads EAGVVQSPRYKIIEKKQPVAFWCNPISGHNTLYWYLQNLGQGPELLIRYENEEAVDDSQLPKDRFSAERLKGVDSTLKIQPAELGDSAVYLCASSPLLRSGETQYFGPGTRLLVL.

The chain couples TRBV5-1 to TRBJ2-7, with 16 bases fitting TRBD2. In germline, CDR1 is SGHRS, CDR2 YFSETQ. The ends lost 3 bases at V and 4 bases at J; junction bases unmatched: 13. This CDR3 spans 19 amino acids. CDR3 DNA sequence: TGCGCCAGCAGCTCATCACCGGGACTAGCGGGAGGGGCGGGATACGAGCAGTACTTC. Its protein is CASSSSPGLAGGAGYEQYF.

This clone was seen ten or more times. The rearrangement links TRBV27 to TRBJ1-2; tentative D call: TRBD1 (6 bases). CDR1 is MNHEY, CDR2 SMNVEV, per germline (reference sequence). The length of the CDR3 is 12 residues. The ends were cut back, 8 bases at V and 3 bases at J, with 10 bases in the middle. The CDR3 coding sequence is TGTGCCAGCTTAAAGGGGGACTATGGCTACACCTTC. It encodes CASLKGDYGYTF.

This clone was detected ten times or more. The chain joins TRBV6-8 to TRBJ1-1; TRBD1 might be the D (5 bases). The CDR3 runs 14 residues. Per the germline V gene, CDR1 is MNHGY and CDR2 is SAAAGT. The ends were cut back, 5 bases at V and 10 bases at J, with 20 bases in the middle. Here the CDR3 DNA reads TGTGCCAGCAGTAAGAGTGGGTCTGGGGCCATAGCTTTCTTT. Translating gives CASSKSGSGAIAFF.

V and J are TRBV7-7 and TRBJ2-3; 7 bases align to TRBD2. This CDR3 is 15 amino acids long. Per the germline V gene, CDR1 is SSHAT and CDR2 is FNYEAQ (reference sequence). The V and J ends lost 5 bases and 4 bases, in that order; junction bases with no gene match: 9. CDR3 protein: CASSRSGKGPDTQYF. Written as DNA, the CDR3 is TGTGCCAGCAGCCGGAGCGGGAAGGGCCCAGATACGCAGTATTTT.

This clone has a handful of counts. For the CDR3, the DNA is TGTGCCAGCAGTCCGGGACTAGAGGCCAATGAGCAGTTCTTC. Amino acid sequence: CASSPGLEANEQFF. V gene TRBV6-8 combines with J gene TRBJ2-1; 8 nucleotides agree with TRBD2. V gave up 5 bases and J gave up 6 bases; unmatched junction bases: 6. Germline values: CDR1 MNHGY, CDR2 SAAAGT. The CDR3 covers 14 residues.

This clone occurred a few times. The chain carries TRBV6-8 and TRBJ2-7; 8 bases map to TRBD2. In germline, CDR1 is MNHGY, CDR2 SAAAGT. There are 16 residues in the CDR3. Trimming removed 6 bases from V and 2 bases from J; junction bases left unmatched: 12. CDR3 nucleotide sequence: TGTGCCAGCAGCACCACTAGGACTAGCAGACCCTACGAGCAGTACTTC. Encoded protein: CASSTTRTSRPYEQYF.